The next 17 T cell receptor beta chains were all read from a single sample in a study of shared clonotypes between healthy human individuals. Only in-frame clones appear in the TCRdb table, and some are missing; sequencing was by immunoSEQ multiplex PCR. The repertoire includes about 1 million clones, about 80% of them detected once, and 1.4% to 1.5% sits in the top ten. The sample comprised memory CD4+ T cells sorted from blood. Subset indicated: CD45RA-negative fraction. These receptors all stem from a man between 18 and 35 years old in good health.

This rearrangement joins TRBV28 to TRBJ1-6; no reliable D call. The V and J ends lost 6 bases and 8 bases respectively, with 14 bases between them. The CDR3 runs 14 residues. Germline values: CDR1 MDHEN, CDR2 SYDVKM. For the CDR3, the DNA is TGTGCCAGCAGCTCTGCTTATTTACATTCACCCCTCCACTTT. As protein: CASSSAYLHSPLHF.

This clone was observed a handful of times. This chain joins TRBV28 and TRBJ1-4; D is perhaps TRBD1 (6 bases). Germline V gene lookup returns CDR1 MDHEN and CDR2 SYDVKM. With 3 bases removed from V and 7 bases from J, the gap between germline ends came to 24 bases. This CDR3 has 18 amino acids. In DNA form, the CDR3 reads TGTGCCAGCAGTTTCCACACCTTTTTCAGGGGCGGGGGTGAAAAACTGTTTTTT. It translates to CASSFHTFFRGGGEKLFF.

The CDR3 loop is CASSLGGKSYEQYF. CDR3 coding DNA: TGTGCCAGCAGCTTAGGTGGGAAATCCTACGAGCAGTACTTC. The chain combines TRBV7-2 with TRBJ2-7, with unresolved D. CDR3 length: 14 amino acids. Germline V gene lookup returns CDR1 SGHTA and CDR2 FQGNSA. V was trimmed by 1 base and J by 1 base, leaving 8 bases between them.

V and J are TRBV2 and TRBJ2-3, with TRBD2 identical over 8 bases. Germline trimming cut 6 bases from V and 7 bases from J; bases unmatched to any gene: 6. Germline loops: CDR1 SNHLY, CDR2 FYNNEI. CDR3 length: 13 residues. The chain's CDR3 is CASRNGGGNTQYF. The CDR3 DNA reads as TGTGCCAGCAGAAACGGGGGGGGGAATACGCAGTATTTT.

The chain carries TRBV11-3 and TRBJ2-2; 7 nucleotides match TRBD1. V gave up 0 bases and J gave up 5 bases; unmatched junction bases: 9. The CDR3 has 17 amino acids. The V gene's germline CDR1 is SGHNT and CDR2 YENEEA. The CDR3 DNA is TGTGCCAGCAGCTTAGATTTAGGGGGCGCCGGGACCGGGGAGCTGTTTTTT. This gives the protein CASSLDLGGAGTGELFF.

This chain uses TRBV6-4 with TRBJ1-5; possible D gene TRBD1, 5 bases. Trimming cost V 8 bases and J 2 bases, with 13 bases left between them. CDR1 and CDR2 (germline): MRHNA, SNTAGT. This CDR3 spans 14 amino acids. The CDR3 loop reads CASFGGGGNQPQHF. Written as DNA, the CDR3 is TGTGCCAGCTTCGGCGGGGGGGGCAATCAGCCCCAGCATTTT.

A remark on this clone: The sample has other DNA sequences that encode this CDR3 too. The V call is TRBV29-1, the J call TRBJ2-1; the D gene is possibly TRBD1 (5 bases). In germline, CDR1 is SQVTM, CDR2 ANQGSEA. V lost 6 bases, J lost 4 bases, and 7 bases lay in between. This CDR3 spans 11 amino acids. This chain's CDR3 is CSVGPYNEQFF. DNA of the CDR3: TGCAGCGTGGGGCCGTACAATGAGCAGTTCTTC.

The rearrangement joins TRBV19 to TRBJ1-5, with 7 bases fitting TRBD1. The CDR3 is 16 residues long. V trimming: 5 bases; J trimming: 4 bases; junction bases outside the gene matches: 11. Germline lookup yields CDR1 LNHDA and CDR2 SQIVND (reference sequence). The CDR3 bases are TGTGCCAGTAGTGCTCACCTACAGGGGCAAAATCAGCCCCAGCATTTT. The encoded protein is CASSAHLQGQNQPQHF.

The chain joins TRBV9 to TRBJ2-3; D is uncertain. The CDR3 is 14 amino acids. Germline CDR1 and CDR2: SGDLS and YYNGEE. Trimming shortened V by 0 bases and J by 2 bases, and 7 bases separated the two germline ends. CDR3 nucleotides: TGTGCCAGCAGCGTAGTTCCTATCACAGATACGCAGTATTTT. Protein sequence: CASSVVPITDTQYF.

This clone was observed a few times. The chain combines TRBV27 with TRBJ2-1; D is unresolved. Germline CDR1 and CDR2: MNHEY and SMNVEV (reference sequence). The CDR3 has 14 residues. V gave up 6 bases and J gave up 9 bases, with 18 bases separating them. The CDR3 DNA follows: TGTGCCAGCAGCCTACCCCAGACGAGAGGTGAGCAGTTCTTC. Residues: CASSLPQTRGEQFF.

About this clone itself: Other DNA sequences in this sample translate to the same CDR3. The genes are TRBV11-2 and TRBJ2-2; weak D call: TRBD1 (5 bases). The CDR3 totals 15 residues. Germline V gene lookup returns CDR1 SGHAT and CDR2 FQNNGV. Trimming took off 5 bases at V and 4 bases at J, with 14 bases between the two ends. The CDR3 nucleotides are TGTGCCAGCAGCGACAGACGAGGCGGCACCGGGGAGCTGTTTTTT. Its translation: CASSDRRGGTGELFF.

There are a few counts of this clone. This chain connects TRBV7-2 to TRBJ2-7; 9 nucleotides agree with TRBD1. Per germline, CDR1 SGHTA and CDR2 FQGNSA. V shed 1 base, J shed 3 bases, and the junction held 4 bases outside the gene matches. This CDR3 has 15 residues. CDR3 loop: CASSLGGTGFYEQYF. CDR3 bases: TGTGCCAGCAGCTTAGGGGGGACAGGGTTCTACGAGCAGTACTTC.

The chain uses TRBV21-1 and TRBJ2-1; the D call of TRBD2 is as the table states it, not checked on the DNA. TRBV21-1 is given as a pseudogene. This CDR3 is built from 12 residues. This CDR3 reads CASSLPYNEQFF. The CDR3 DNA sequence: TGTGCCAGCAGCCTACCATACAATGAGCAGTTCTTC.

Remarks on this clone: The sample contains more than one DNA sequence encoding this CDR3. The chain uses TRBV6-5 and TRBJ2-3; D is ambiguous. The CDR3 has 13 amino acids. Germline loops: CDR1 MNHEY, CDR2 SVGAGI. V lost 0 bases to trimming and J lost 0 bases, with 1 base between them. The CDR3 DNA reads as TGTGCCAGCAGTTACTCGAGCACAGATACGCAGTATTTT. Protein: CASSYSSTDTQYF.

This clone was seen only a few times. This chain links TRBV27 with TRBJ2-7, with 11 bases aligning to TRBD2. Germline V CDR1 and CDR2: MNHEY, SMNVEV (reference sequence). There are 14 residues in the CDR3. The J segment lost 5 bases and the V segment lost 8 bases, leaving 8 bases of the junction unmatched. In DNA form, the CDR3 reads TGTGCCAGCGGCCAGGGACTAGCGGTCCACGAGCAGTACTTC. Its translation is CASGQGLAVHEQYF.

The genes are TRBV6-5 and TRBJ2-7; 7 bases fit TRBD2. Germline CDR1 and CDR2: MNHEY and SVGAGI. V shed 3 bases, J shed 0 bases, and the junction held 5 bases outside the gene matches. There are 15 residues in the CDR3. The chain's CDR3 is CASSYKWGGSYEQYF. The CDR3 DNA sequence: TGTGCCAGCAGTTATAAGTGGGGGGGCTCCTACGAGCAGTACTTC.

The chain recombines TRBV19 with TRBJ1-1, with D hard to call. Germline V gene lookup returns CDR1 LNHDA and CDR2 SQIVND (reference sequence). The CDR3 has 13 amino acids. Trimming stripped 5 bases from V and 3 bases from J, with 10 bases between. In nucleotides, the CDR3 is TGTGCCAGTAGTCTGTACCGGGACACTGAAGCTTTCTTT. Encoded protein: CASSLYRDTEAFF.